This T cell receptor (beta chain) was recorded in a study of shared clonotypes between healthy human individuals. The assay used deep level. Clones were sequenced by immunoSEQ multiplex PCR, and TCRdb holds only the in-frame ones, with some missing. This table holds hundreds of thousands of clones, approximately 75% found once. Germline V gene data show CDR1 as MNHEY and CDR2 as SMNVEV (reference sequence). The CDR3 has 15 amino acids. V shed 10 bases and J shed 3 bases, with 16 bases lying between them. This chain links TRBV27 with TRBJ2-6, with no clear D. This TCR came from a woman in her 30s in good health. The specimen was memory CD4+ T cells sorted from blood. As to subset: CD45RA-negative fraction. CDR3 in amino acids: CATATLALGANVLTF. The CDR3 DNA reads TGTGCCACCGCGACCCTGGCGCTTGGGGCCAACGTCCTGACTTTC.